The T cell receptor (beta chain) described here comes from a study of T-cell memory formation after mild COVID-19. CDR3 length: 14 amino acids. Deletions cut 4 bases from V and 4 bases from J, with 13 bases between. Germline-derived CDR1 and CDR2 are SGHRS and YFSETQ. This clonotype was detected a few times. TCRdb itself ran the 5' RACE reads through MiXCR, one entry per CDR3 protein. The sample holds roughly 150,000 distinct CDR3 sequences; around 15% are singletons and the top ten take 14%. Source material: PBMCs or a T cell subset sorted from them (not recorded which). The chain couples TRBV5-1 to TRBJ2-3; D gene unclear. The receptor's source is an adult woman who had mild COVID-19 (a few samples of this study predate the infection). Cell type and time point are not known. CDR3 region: CASSPRVPADTQYF. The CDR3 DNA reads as TGCGCCAGCAGCCCCCGGGTCCCGGCAGATACGCAGTATTTT.